These 10 T cell receptor beta chains were all obtained from the same sample, sequenced in a study of T cell responses to AZD1222 COVID-19 vaccine. Repertoires were generated with immunoSEQ multiplex PCR, while TCRdb's copy carries only in-frame clones and drops some. This sample has 90,000 to 100,000 clones, with about 89% found just once. The source material was peripheral blood, sampled on day 0 of AZD1222 vaccination. The receptors were gathered from an adult in good health.

V is TRBV27 and J is TRBJ1-2; weak D call: TRBD1 (5 bases). Germline values: CDR1 MNHEY, CDR2 SMNVEV (reference sequence). Between the trimmed V and J ends, which lost 5 bases and 8 bases, there was a span of 18 bases. CDR3 length: 14 residues. Here the CDR3 reads CASSPLEGLGGYTF. For the CDR3, the DNA is TGTGCCAGCAGTCCGCTGGAGGGGTTAGGGGGCTACACCTTC.

CDR3 DNA sequence: TGTGCCAGCAGTTTCGGCTTACAAGCTTTCTTT. Amino acids: CASSFGLQAFF. The chain links TRBV27 to TRBJ1-1; D unclear. CDR3 size: 11 residues. The germline V gene encodes CDR1 MNHEY and CDR2 SMNVEV (reference sequence). V lost 3 bases to trimming and J lost 9 bases, with 8 bases between them.

This clone showed up just a few times. V and J are TRBV30 and TRBJ2-3; 10 nucleotides match TRBD2. The CDR3 totals 14 residues. Losses at the gene ends were 4 bases for V and 7 bases for J; bases not matched to a gene: 8. Germline V CDR1 and CDR2: GTSNPN, SVGIG (reference sequence). The CDR3 DNA is TGTGCCTGGACCCAGCGGGGGGGCAAAAATACGCAGTATTTT. Its translation is CAWTQRGGKNTQYF.

The chain links TRBV12-5 to TRBJ2-7, with a possible D match to TRBD1 (5 bases). Germline V gene sequence: CDR1 LGHNT, CDR2 FRNRAP. Trimming took off 4 bases at V and 1 base at J, with 8 bases between the two ends. This CDR3 is built from 13 residues. The CDR3 nucleotides are TGTGCTAGTGGTTCGACAGTATCCTACGAGCAGTACTTC. Protein: CASGSTVSYEQYF. Drawing the rest from reference TRBV12-5 and TRBJ2-7, the complete variable domain is DARVTQTPRHKVTEMGQEVTMRCQPILGHNTVFWYRQTMMQGLELLAYFRNRAPLDDSGMPKDRFSAEMPDATLATLKIQPSEPRDSAVYFCASGSTVSYEQYFGPGTRLTVT.

The J gene is TRBJ1-2, the V gene TRBV18, with 10 bases matching TRBD1. The CDR3 has 13 amino acids. The germline CDR1 and CDR2 sequences are KGHSH and LQKENI. V lost 6 bases to trimming and J lost 8 bases; unmatched junction nucleotides: 6. CDR3 sequence reads: CASSPDRGDGYTF. The CDR3 region has the DNA TGTGCCAGCTCCCCGGACAGGGGGGACGGCTACACCTTC.

This clone has just one count. The V and J genes are TRBV5-1 and TRBJ2-3, with D hard to call. The V and J ends lost 4 bases and 6 bases respectively, with 12 bases between them. Germline V gene lookup returns CDR1 SGHRS and CDR2 YFSETQ. This CDR3 spans 13 amino acids. CDR3: CASSVRYRDTQYF. In nucleotides, the CDR3 is TGCGCCAGCAGCGTCAGATATAGGGATACGCAGTATTTT.

This rearrangement joins TRBV27 to TRBJ2-4; a weak D match, TRBD2 (5 bases). This CDR3 has 14 amino acids. Trimming took 3 bases from V and 3 from J, leaving 9 bases between them. Germline V gene sequence: CDR1 MNHEY, CDR2 SMNVEV (reference sequence). CDR3 nucleotide sequence: TGTGCCAGCAGTTTTCTAGGGAGCAAAAACATTCAGTACTTC. Translating gives CASSFLGSKNIQYF.

V usage is TRBV10-2 and J usage is TRBJ2-6; D remains ambiguous. Germline loops: CDR1 WSHSY, CDR2 SAAADI. The V gene lost 6 bases and the J gene lost 6 bases, with 9 bases spanning the gap. This CDR3 comprises 13 residues. The CDR3 sequence is CASSHIVANVLTF. The CDR3 nucleotides are TGCGCCAGCAGCCACATAGTGGCCAACGTCCTGACTTTC.

The chain combines TRBV27 with TRBJ1-3; tentatively, D is TRBD1 (5 bases). CDR1 and CDR2 (germline): MNHEY, SMNVEV (reference sequence). V shed 10 bases and J shed 4 bases, with 17 bases lying between them. This CDR3 spans 14 amino acids. CDR3 loop: CATIHGGTGNTIYF. For the CDR3, the DNA is TGTGCCACCATTCACGGGGGAACCGGAAACACCATATATTTT.

This clone was detected once. The J gene is TRBJ2-1, the V gene TRBV7-2, with 7 bases lining up with TRBD2. Germline lookup yields CDR1 SGHTA and CDR2 FQGNSA. This CDR3 is 13 amino acids long. Trimming took 1 base from V and 9 from J; bases not matched to a gene: 3. CDR3 region: CASSLEGEGEQFF. The CDR3 bases are TGTGCCAGCAGCTTAGAAGGGGAGGGTGAGCAGTTCTTC.